This TCR beta chain was recorded in a study of blood T cell repertoires in COVID-19. Looking at the study overall: Sites in the United States, Italy and Spain provided acute and convalescent COVID-19 samples. PBMCs, B-cell-depleted T cells, or T cells provided the cDNA or gDNA that made up the material.

This CDR3 has 16 residues. V gave up 3 bases and J gave up 4 bases; unmatched junction bases: 8. CDR1 and CDR2 (germline): MNHEY, SVGAGI. The sample holds one count of this clone. Authors' processing steps: Estimated nucleated cell counts came from reference gene primer amplification. Assay used: immunoSEQ multiplex PCR; TCRdb lists only in-frame clones, some missing. V and J calls plus clone size are reproduced from that table; the DNA served to infer D and trimming. The repertoire includes about 210,000 clones, roughly four fifths of them detected once, and 12% sits in the top ten. The genes are TRBV6-5 and TRBJ2-3; 9 nucleotides agree with TRBD2. Input material: peripheral blood. This clonotype was obtained from a woman in her thirties or forties with acute or convalescent COVID-19. CDR3 amino acids: CASSYRLAGRPDTQYF. CDR3 DNA: TGTGCCAGCAGTTATCGGCTAGCGGGACGCCCAGATACGCAGTATTTT.